The rows below give T cell receptor beta chains drawn from one sample of a study of CD8 T cells in Susac syndrome. TCRdb fed the immunoSEQ multiplex PCR reads into MiXCR, producing one record per CDR3 protein. Here the sample spans roughly 100,000 distinct CDR3 sequences, roughly 96% being singletons. The sample consisted of CD8+ T cells from PBMCs. The receptors here all came from a human donor with Susac syndrome. Each CDR3 is given with its conserved first and last residue. The D gene is left open where the match is weak. Expanded clones get a size class; other rows say once, few or many, or leave the size out.

>TRBJ2-1|-|TRBV6-6|-
CASSYVGTEQFF
TGTGCCAGCAGTTATGTGGGGACTGAGCAGTTCTTC
>TRBJ1-2|-|TRBV4-3|-
CASSPSLRYGYTF
TGCGCCAGCAGCCCCTCTCTACGCTATGGCTACACCTTC
>TRBJ1-1|TRBD1|TRBV30|once
CAWAGQQNTEAFF
TGTGCCTGGGCGGGACAGCAGAACACTGAAGCTTTCTTT
>TRBJ2-3|TRBD2|TRBV7-9|once
CASSRGGMTDTQYF
TGTGCCAGCAGCCGCGGGGGGATGACAGATACGCAGTATTTT
>TRBJ2-5|-|TRBV28|-
CASSFLAPKETQYF
TGTGCCAGCAGTTTTCTGGCACCCAAAGAGACCCAGTACTTC
>TRBJ2-1|TRBD2|TRBV30|-
CACQTSGVYGEQFF
TGTGCCTGCCAGACTAGCGGGGTTTATGGTGAGCAGTTCTTC
>TRBJ2-7|TRBD1|TRBV5-6|-
CASSGRDRVMSYEQYF
TGTGCCAGCAGCGGCCGGGACAGGGTAATGTCCTACGAGCAGTACTTC
>TRBJ2-7|-|TRBV13|-
CASSRDTTYEQYF
TGTGCCAGCAGCCGGGACACCACCTACGAGCAGTACTTC
>TRBJ1-1|-|TRBV30|-
CAWTNSAEAFF
TGTGCCTGGACTAATAGCGCTGAAGCTTTCTTT
>TRBJ1-1|-|TRBV5-1|-
CASSLLANTEAFF
TGCGCCAGCAGCTTGCTCGCTAACACTGAAGCTTTCTTT
>TRBJ1-5|TRBD1|TRBV4-2|once
CASSQDFPGQGNQPQHF
TGTGCCAGCAGCCAAGATTTCCCGGGACAGGGCAATCAGCCCCAGCATTTT
>TRBJ2-5|TRBD2|TRBV4-3|-
CASGISIEGGETQYF
TGCGCCAGCGGGATTTCCATTGAGGGAGGGGAGACCCAGTACTTC
>TRBJ2-2|-|TRBV18|-
CASSRLADPMGGELFF
TGTGCCAGCTCACGGTTGGCGGATCCGATGGGCGGGGAGCTGTTTTTT
>TRBJ1-2|TRBD1|TRBV20-1|-
CSAIPQGVYGYTF
TGCAGTGCTATCCCACAGGGGGTCTATGGCTACACCTTC
>TRBJ2-5|-|TRBV27|-
CASSFTGTQETQYF
TGTGCCAGCAGTTTTACCGGGACCCAAGAGACCCAGTACTTC
>TRBJ2-6|TRBD1|TRBV12-3/TRBV12-4|-
CASSLAPGQLPSGANVLTF
TGTGCCAGCAGTTTGGCTCCGGGACAGCTCCCTTCTGGGGCCAACGTCCTGACTTTC
>TRBJ1-2|-|TRBV6-2/TRBV6-3|-
CASTGSNYGYTF
TGTGCCAGCACGGGTTCTAACTATGGCTACACCTTC
>TRBJ1-1|-|TRBV27|-
CASTDRLGNTEAFF
TGTGCCAGCACCGACAGATTAGGGAACACTGAAGCTTTCTTT
>TRBJ2-3|TRBD2|TRBV20-1|-
CSASGSSGARGDTQYF
TGCAGTGCTAGCGGCTCTAGCGGGGCCCGAGGGGATACGCAGTATTTT
>TRBJ1-2|-|TRBV30|-
CAWIGGANYGYTF
TGTGCCTGGATCGGGGGCGCTAACTATGGCTACACCTTC
>TRBJ1-1|TRBD1|TRBV19|-
CASADRGPWLSEAFF
TGTGCCAGTGCCGACAGGGGCCCATGGTTGTCTGAAGCTTTCTTT
>TRBJ2-2|-|TRBV7-8|-
CASSRTAAVTGELFF
TGTGCCAGCAGCCGAACGGCGGCGGTGACCGGGGAGCTGTTTTTT
>TRBJ1-6|-|TRBV5-4|-
CASSITGTDNSPLHF
TGTGCCAGCAGCATCACAGGGACCGATAATTCACCCCTCCACTTT
>TRBJ2-7|-|TRBV28|-
CASSLREQYF
TGTGCCAGCAGTTTACGCGAGCAGTACTTC
>TRBJ2-7|-|TRBV20-1|-
CSARDDARGSGSTYEQYF
TGCAGTGCTAGAGATGATGCCCGGGGCAGTGGCAGCACCTACGAGCAGTACTTC
>TRBJ2-3|-|TRBV28|-
CASSYLGGRRADTQYF
TGTGCCAGCAGTTATTTGGGGGGACGCAGGGCAGATACGCAGTATTTT
>TRBJ2-1|TRBD2|TRBV29-1|-
CSVLPAGGPYNEQFF
TGCAGCGTCCTACCCGCGGGGGGGCCCTACAATGAGCAGTTCTTC
>TRBJ2-3|-|TRBV29-1|-
CSVAIQGSTDTQYF
TGCAGCGTTGCCATTCAGGGTAGCACAGATACGCAGTATTTT
>TRBJ2-1|-|TRBV6-5|-
CASSYTRSGSNEQFF
TGTGCCAGCAGTTATACGAGATCCGGGTCCAATGAGCAGTTCTTC